This TCR beta chain was captured by sequencing in a study of T cells in Graves' hyperthyroidism and ophthalmopathy. Patients aged 18 to 65 had newly diagnosed hyperthyroidism lasting under 2 months. The blood specimen was taken at initial hyperthyroidism diagnosis, before any ophthalmopathy symptoms. Fresh peripheral blood, roughly 10 ml of it, supplied the PBMCs. Germline CDR1 MDHEN, CDR2 SYDVKM. The CDR3 covers 15 residues. Germline trimming cut 3 bases from V and 0 bases from J; bases unmatched to any gene: 4. Researchers amplified the TCR beta CDR3 regions from RNA transcripts. The study used the HTBI primer set for a first-round RT-PCR of the TCR CDR3. TCRdb called the multiplex PCR reads again in MiXCR, with one record for every CDR3 protein. The profile shows approximately 400,000 distinct CDR3 sequences, around 16% of them singletons. This clonotype has ten or more counts.

The source is a woman under 30 with Graves' hyperthyroidism that later progressed to Graves' ophthalmopathy. The sequenced sample was blood. The chain carries TRBV28 and TRBJ2-5; 7 bases are a match to TRBD1. In DNA form, the CDR3 reads TGTGCCAGCAGTTTCCTGGACAGGTACCAAGAGACCCAGTACTTC. It codes for CASSFLDRYQETQYF.